These 2 T cell receptor beta chains were all obtained from the same sample, sequenced in a study of human thymus T cells. Thymus tissue for the work was resected from patients undergoing corrective heart surgery. Measured with immunoSEQ multiplex PCR; TCRdb has only the in-frame clones, and not every one. The table shows under 150,000 clones, with around 94% occurring only once. Specimen: thymus tissue. The receptors stem from a boy under two years old with a congenital heart defect but otherwise immunologically healthy.

The CDR3 reads CASSLGPMGYTEYNSPLHF. In nucleotides, the CDR3 is TGTGCCAGCAGCTTAGGTCCCATGGGGTATACTGAGTATAATTCACCCCTCCACTTT. This chain links TRBV5-6 with TRBJ1-6; D remains unclear. V was cut by 2 bases and J by 4 bases, with 22 bases left in between. The CDR3 is 19 residues long. Germline CDR1 and CDR2: SGHDT and YYEEEE.

This chain uses TRBV4-2 with TRBJ2-7; 7 positions agree with TRBD1. Germline values: CDR1 LGHNA, CDR2 YNFKEQ. The CDR3 extends over 16 amino acids. With V trimmed by 0 bases and J by 5 bases, 10 bases remained unmatched. In nucleotides, the CDR3 is TGTGCCAGCAGCCAAGATTGGGCACAGGGGATAAACGAGCAGTACTTC. Its protein product is CASSQDWAQGINEQYF.